The source of this TCR beta chain is a study of blood T cell repertoires in COVID-19. Germline V CDR1 and CDR2: SGDLS, YYNGEE. V dropped 3 bases and J dropped 1 base, with 8 bases sitting between them. This CDR3 has 14 residues. This table comes from immunoSEQ multiplex PCR, and its TCRdb copy is limited to in-frame clones, with some not included. The sample has around 23,000 clones; approximately 92% are singletons. The sample comprised peripheral blood. The chain employs TRBV9 and TRBJ1-3; possibly TRBD1 for D (6 bases). The clonotype comes from a human donor in a cohort sampled during active COVID-19. The CDR3 region is CASSATGSGNTIYF. For the CDR3, the DNA is TGTGCCAGCAGCGCAACAGGGTCTGGAAACACCATATATTTT.